The subject of this entry is one T cell receptor beta chain. Methods used by the authors: Estimation of nucleated cell counts relied on the amplification of reference gene primers. Only in-frame clones appear in the TCRdb table, and some are missing; sequencing was by immunoSEQ multiplex PCR. D and trimming were read from the DNA, whereas the V and J calls and clone size are those reported in that table. This table has 75,000 to 85,000 clones, around nine tenths appearing once. The data are from a study of blood T cell repertoires in COVID-19. About the study: Specimens from acute and convalescent COVID-19 originated in the United States, Italy and Spain. T cells, B-cell-depleted T cells, or PBMCs supplied cDNA or gDNA.

Trimming at V came to 1 base and at J to 7 bases, leaving 6 bases not matched to a gene. The CDR3 loop spans 15 amino acids. Germline V gene lookup returns CDR1 KGHSH and CDR2 LQKENI. Sequenced material: peripheral blood. This receptor was obtained from a human donor in a cohort sampled during active COVID-19. The chain employs TRBV18 and TRBJ2-1; 8 nucleotides agree with TRBD1. DNA for the CDR3: TGTGCCAGCTCACCACTCAGGGGGCTGGGGAATGAGCAGTTCTTC. Protein sequence: CASSPLRGLGNEQFF.